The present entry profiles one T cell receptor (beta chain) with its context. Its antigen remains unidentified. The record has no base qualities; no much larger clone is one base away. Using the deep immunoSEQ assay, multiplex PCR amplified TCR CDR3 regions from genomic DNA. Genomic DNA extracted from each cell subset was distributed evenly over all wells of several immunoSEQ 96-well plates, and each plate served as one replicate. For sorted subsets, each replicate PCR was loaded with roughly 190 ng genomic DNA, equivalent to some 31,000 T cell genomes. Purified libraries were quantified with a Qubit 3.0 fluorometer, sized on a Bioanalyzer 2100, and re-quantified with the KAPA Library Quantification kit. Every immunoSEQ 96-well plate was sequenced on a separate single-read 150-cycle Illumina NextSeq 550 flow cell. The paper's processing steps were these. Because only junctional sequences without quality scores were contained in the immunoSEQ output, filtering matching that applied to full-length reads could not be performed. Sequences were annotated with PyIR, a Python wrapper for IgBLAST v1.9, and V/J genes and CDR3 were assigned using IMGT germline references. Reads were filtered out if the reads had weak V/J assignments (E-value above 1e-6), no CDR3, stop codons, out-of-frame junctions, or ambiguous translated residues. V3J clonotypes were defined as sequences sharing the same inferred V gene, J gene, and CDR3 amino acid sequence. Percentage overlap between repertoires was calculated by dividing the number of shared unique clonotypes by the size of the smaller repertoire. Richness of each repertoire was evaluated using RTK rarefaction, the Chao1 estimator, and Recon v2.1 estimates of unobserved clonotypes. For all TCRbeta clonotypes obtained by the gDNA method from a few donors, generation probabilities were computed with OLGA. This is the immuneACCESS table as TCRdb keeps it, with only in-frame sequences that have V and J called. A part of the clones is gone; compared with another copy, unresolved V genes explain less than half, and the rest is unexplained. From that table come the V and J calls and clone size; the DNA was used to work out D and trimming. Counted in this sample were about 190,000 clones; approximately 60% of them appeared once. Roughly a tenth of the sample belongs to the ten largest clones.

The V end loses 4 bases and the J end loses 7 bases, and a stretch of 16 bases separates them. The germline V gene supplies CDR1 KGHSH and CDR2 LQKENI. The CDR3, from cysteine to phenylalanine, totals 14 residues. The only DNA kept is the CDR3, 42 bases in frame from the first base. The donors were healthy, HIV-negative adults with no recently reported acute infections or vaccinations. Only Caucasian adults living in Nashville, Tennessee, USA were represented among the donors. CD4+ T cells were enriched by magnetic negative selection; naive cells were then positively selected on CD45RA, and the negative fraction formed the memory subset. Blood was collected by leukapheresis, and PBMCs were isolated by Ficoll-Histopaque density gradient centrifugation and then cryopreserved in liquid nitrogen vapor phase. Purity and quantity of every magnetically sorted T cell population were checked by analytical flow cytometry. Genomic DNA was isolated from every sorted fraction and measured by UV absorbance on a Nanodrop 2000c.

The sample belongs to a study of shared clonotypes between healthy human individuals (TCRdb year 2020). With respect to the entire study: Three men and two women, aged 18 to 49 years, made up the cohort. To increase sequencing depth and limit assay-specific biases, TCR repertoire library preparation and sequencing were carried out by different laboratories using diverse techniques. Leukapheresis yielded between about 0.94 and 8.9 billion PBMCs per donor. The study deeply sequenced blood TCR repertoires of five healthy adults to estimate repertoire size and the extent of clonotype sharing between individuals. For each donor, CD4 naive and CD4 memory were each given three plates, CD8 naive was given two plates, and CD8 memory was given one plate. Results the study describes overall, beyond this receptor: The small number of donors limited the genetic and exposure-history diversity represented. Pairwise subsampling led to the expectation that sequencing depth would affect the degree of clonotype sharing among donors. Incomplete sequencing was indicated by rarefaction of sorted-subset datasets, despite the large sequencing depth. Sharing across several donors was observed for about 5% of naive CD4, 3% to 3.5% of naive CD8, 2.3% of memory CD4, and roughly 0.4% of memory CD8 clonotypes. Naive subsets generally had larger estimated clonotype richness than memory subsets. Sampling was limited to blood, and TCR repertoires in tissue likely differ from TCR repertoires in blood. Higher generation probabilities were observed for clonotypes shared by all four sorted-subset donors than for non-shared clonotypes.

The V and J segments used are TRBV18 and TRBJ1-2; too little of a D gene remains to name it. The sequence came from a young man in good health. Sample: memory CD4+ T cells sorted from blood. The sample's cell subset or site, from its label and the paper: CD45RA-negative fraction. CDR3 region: CASSRLFEERGYTF. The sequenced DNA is TGTGCCAGCTCACGTCTATTTGAGGAGCGTGGCTACACCTTC. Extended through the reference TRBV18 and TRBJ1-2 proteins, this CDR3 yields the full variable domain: NAGVMQNPRHLVRRRGQEARLRCSPMKGHSHVYWYRQLPEEGLKFMVYLQKENIIDESGMPKERFSAEFPKEGPSILRIQQVVRGDSAAYFCASSRLFEERGYTFGSGTRLTVV.